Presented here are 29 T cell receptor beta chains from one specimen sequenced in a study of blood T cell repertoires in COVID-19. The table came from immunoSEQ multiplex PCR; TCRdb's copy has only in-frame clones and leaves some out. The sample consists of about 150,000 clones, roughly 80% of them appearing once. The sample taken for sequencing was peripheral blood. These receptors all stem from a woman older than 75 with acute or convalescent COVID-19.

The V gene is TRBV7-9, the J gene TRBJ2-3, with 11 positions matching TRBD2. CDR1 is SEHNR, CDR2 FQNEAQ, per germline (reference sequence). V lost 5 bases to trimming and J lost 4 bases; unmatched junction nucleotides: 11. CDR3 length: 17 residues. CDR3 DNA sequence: TGTGCCAGCAGCCCCCTTTTTGGGACTAGCGGCTCAGATACGCAGTATTTT. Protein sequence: CASSPLFGTSGSDTQYF.

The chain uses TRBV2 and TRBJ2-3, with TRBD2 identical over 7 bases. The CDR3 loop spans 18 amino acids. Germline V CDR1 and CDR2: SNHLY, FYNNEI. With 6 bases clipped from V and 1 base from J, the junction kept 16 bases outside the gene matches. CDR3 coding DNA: TGTGCCAGCAGGATCACCGGGGGGACGGGTACGCGCACAGATACGCAGTATTTT. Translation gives CASRITGGTGTRTDTQYF.

In DNA form, the CDR3 reads TGTGCCAGCAGTACAGGGCCCTCTGGGGCCAACGTCCTGACTTTC. It is translated as CASSTGPSGANVLTF. V gene TRBV27 combines with J gene TRBJ2-6, with TRBD1 as a possible D gene (6 bases). This CDR3 is 15 amino acids long. The V gene's germline CDR1 is MNHEY and CDR2 SMNVEV (reference sequence). Trimming took 5 bases from V and 0 from J, leaving 8 bases between them.

The CDR3, as DNA: TGTGCCAGTACAAAGAACACTGAAGCTTTCTTT. The encoded protein is CASTKNTEAFF. The rearrangement links TRBV19 to TRBJ1-1; D gene uncertain. V was trimmed by 7 bases and J by 1 base, leaving 4 bases between them. Germline V gene lookup returns CDR1 LNHDA and CDR2 SQIVND (reference sequence). CDR3 length: 11 amino acids.

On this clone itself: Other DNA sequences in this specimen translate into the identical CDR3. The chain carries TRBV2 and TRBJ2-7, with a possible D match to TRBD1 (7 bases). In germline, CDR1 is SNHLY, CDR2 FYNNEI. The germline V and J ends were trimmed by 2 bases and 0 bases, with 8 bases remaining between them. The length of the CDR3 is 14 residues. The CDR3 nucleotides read TGTGCCAGCAGTGAACAGGGGGGCTCCTACGAGCAGTACTTC. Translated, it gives CASSEQGGSYEQYF.

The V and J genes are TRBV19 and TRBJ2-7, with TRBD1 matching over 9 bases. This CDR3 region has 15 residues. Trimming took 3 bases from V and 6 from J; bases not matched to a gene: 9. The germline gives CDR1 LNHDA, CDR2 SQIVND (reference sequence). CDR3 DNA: TGTGCCAGTAGTATCTTAGCGGACAGGGGCTTCGAGCAGTACTTC. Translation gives CASSILADRGFEQYF.

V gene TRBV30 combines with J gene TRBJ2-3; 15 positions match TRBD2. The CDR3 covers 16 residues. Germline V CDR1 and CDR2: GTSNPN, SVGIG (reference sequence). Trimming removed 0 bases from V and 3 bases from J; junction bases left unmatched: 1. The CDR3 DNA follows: TGTGCCTGGAGTGTAGGACTAGCGGGAGGGACAGATACGCAGTATTTT. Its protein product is CAWSVGLAGGTDTQYF.

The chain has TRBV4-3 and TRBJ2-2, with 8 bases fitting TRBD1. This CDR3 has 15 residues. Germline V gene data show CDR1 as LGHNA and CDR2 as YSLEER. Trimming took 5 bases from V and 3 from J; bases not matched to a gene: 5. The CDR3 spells CASSETGGYTGELFF. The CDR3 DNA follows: TGCGCCAGCAGCGAAACAGGGGGGTACACCGGGGAGCTGTTTTTT.

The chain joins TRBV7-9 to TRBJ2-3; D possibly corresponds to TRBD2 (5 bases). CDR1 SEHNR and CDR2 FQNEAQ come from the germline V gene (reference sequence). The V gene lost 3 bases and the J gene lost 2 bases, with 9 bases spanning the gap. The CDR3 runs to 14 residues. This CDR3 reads CASSFGGHTDTQYF. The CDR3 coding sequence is TGTGCCAGCAGCTTCGGCGGGCACACAGATACGCAGTATTTT.

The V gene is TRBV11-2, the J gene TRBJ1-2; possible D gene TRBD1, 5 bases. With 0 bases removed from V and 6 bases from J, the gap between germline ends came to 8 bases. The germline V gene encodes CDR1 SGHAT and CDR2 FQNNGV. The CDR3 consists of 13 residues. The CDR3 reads CASSLDRADGYTF. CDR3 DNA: TGTGCCAGCAGCTTAGACAGGGCTGATGGCTACACCTTC.

As DNA, the CDR3 is TGTGCCAGCAGCGCAGGGACAGCTGGAAACACCATATATTTT. Protein: CASSAGTAGNTIYF. This sequence joins TRBV7-2 and TRBJ1-3; 7 bases line up with TRBD1. The V segment lost 5 bases and the J segment 2 bases; nucleotides outside the gene matches: 3. This CDR3 is 14 amino acids long. From germline, CDR1 is SGHTA and CDR2 FQGNSA.

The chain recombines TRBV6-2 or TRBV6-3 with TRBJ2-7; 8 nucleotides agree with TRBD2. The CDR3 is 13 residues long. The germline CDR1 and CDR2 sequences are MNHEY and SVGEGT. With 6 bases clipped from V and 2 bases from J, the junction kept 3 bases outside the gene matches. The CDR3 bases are TGTGCCAGCAGCCGGGGGGGGACCTACGAGCAGTACTTC. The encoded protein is CASSRGGTYEQYF.

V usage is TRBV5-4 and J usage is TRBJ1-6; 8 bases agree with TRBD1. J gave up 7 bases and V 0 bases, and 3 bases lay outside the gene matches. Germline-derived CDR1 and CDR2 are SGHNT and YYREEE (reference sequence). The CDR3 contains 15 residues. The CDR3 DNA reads TGTGCCAGCAGCTTGGAGGGACAGGTCAATTCACCCCTCCACTTT. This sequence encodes CASSLEGQVNSPLHF.

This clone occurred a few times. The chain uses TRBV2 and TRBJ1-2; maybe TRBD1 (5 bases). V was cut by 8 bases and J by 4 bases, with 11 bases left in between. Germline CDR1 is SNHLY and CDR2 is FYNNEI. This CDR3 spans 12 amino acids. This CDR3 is CASWSGFYGYTF. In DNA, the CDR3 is TGTGCCAGCTGGTCAGGGTTCTATGGCTACACCTTC.

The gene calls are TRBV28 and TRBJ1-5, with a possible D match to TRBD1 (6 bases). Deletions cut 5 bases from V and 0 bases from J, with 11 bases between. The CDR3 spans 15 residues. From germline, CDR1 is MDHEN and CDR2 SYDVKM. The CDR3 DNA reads TGTGCCAGCAGTCGGACAGTAAATAGCAATCAGCCCCAGCATTTT. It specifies CASSRTVNSNQPQHF.

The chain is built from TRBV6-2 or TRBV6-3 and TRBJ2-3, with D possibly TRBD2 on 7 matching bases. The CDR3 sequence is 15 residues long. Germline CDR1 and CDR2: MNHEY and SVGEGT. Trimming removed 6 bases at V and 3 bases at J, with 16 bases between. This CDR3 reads CASSTPRGATDTQYF. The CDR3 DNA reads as TGTGCCAGCAGCACGCCACGGGGGGCGACAGATACGCAGTATTTT.

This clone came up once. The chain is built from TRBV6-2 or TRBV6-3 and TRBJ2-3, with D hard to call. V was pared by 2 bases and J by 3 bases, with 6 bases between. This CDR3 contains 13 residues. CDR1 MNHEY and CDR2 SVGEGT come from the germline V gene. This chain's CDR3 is CASSYQRTDTQYF. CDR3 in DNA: TGTGCCAGCAGTTACCAGCGTACAGATACGCAGTATTTT.

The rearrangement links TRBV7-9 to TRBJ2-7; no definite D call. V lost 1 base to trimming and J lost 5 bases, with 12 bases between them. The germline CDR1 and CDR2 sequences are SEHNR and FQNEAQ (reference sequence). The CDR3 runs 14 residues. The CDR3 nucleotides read TGTGCCAGCAGCTTAGAGGCAGGTTCCGACGAGCAGTACTTC. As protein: CASSLEAGSDEQYF.

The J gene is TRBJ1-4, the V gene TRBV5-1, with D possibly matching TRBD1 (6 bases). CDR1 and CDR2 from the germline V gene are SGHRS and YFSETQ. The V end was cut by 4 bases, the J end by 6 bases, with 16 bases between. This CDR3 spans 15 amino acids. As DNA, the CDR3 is TGCGCCAGCAGCAGGGCCGGAGCAGGGGATGAAAAACTGTTTTTT. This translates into CASSRAGAGDEKLFF. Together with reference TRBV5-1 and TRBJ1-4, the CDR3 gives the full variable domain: KAGVTQTPRYLIKTRGQQVTLSCSPISGHRSVSWYQQTPGQGLQFLFEYFSETQRNKGNFPGRFSGRQFSNSRSEMNVSTLELGDSALYLCASSRAGAGDEKLFFGSGTQLSVL.

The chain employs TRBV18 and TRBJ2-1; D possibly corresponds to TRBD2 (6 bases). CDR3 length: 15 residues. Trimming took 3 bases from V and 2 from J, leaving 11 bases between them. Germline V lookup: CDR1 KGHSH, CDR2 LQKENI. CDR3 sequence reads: CASSPFREAYNEQFF. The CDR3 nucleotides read TGTGCCAGCTCACCCTTCAGGGAGGCCTACAATGAGCAGTTCTTC.

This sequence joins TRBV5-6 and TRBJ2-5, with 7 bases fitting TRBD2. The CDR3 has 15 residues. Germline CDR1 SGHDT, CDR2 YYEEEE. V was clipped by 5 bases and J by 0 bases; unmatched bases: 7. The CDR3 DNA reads TGTGCCAGCAGTTCCAGCGGGACGTACCAAGAGACCCAGTACTTC. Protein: CASSSSGTYQETQYF.

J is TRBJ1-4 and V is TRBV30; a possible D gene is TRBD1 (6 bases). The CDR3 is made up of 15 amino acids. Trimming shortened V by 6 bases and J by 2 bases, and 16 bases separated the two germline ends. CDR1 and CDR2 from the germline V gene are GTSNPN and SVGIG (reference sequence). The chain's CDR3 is CACTLGGLTNEKLFF. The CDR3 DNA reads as TGTGCCTGTACCTTGGGGGGGCTGACTAATGAAAAACTGTTTTTT.

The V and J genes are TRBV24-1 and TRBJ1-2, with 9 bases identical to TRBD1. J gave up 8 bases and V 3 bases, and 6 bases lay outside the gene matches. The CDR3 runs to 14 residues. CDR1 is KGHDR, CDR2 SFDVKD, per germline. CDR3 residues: CATSDGTGLDGYTF. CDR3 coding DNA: TGTGCCACCAGTGATGGGACAGGGCTTGACGGCTACACCTTC.

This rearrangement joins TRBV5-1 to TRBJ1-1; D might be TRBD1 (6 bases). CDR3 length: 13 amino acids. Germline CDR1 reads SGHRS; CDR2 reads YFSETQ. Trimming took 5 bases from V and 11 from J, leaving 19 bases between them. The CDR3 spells CASRPPATGRAFF. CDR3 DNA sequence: TGCGCCAGCAGGCCGCCCGCGACAGGAAGGGCTTTCTTT. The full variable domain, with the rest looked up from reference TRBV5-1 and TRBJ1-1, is KAGVTQTPRYLIKTRGQQVTLSCSPISGHRSVSWYQQTPGQGLQFLFEYFSETQRNKGNFPGRFSGRQFSNSRSEMNVSTLELGDSALYLCASRPPATGRAFFGQGTRLTVV.

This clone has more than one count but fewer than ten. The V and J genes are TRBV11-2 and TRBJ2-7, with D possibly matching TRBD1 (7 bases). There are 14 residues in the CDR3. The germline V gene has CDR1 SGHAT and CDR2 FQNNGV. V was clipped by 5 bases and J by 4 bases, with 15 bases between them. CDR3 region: CASSNTAGGYEQYF. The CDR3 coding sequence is TGTGCCAGCAGCAATACCGCAGGGGGGTACGAGCAGTACTTC. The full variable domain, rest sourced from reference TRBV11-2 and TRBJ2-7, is EAGVAQSPRYKIIEKRQSVAFWCNPISGHATLYWYQQILGQGPKLLIQFQNNGVVDDSQLPKDRFSAERLKGVDSTLKIQPAKLEDSAVYLCASSNTAGGYEQYFGPGTRLTVT.

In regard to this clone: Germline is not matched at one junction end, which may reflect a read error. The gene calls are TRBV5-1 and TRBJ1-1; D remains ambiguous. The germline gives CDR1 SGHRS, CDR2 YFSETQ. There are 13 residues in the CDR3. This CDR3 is CASSLEGPRPFQF. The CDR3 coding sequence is TGCGCCAGCAGCTTGGAAGGCCCGAGGCCCTTCCAATTT.

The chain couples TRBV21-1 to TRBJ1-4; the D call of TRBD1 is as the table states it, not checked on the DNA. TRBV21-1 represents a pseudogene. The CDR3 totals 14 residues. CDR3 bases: TGTGCCAGCGACACAGGGAGCTATAATGAAAAACTGTTTTTT. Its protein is CASDTGSYNEKLFF.

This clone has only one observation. CDR3 in amino acids: CASSLEGERGDTQYF. CDR3 DNA: TGTGCCAGCAGCTTGGAGGGAGAGCGTGGAGATACGCAGTATTTT. This rearrangement joins TRBV7-2 to TRBJ2-3; perhaps TRBD2 as D (6 bases). Germline V gene lookup returns CDR1 SGHTA and CDR2 FQGNSA. This CDR3 has 15 amino acids. Between the trimmed V and J ends, which lost 3 bases and 5 bases, there was a span of 15 bases.

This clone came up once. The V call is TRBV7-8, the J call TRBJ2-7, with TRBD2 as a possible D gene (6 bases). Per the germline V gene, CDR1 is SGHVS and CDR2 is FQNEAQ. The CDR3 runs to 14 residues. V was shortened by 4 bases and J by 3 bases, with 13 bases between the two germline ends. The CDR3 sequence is CASSSRDWIYEQYF. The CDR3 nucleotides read TGTGCCAGCAGCTCACGGGACTGGATCTACGAGCAGTACTTC.